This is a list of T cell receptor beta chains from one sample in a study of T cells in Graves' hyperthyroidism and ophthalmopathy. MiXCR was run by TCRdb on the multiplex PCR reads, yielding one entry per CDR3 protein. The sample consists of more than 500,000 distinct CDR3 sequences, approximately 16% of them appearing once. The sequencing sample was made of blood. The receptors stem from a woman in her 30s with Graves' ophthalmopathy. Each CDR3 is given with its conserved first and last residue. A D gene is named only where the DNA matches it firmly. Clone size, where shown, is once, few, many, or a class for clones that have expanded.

cdr3_nt: TGTGCCAGCAGTTCCTCCCCGTCTGGAAACACCATATATTTT; cdr3_aa: CASSSSPSGNTIYF; d_call: NA; v_call: TRBV12-3/TRBV12-4; j_call: TRBJ1-3; clone_size: few
cdr3_nt: TGCAGTGCTACGGATGACGGCTACACCTTC; cdr3_aa: CSATDDGYTF; d_call: NA; v_call: TRBV20-1; j_call: TRBJ1-2; clone_size: NA
cdr3_nt: TGTGCCAGTACCCCGTTGGGGGGAGGAGGAGAGACCCAGTACTTC; cdr3_aa: CASTPLGGGGETQYF; d_call: NA; v_call: TRBV19; j_call: TRBJ2-5; clone_size: few
cdr3_nt: TGCAGCGTTGAACTCGGCGTAGGGGACGAGCAGTACTTC; cdr3_aa: CSVELGVGDEQYF; d_call: NA; v_call: TRBV29-1; j_call: TRBJ2-7; clone_size: many
cdr3_nt: TGTGCCACCCAGGGGGACCGACAGGGGGCTGGAGAGACCCAGTACTTC; cdr3_aa: CATQGDRQGAGETQYF; d_call: TRBD1; v_call: TRBV25-1; j_call: TRBJ2-5; clone_size: NA
cdr3_nt: TGCGCCAGCAGCCAAGAGGAGGGCAGGGGGGACACTGAAGCTTTCTTT; cdr3_aa: CASSQEEGRGDTEAFF; d_call: TRBD1; v_call: TRBV4-3; j_call: TRBJ1-1; clone_size: many
cdr3_nt: TGTGCCAGCAGCAAAGGACTAGCGGCACTTCCGGATACGCAGTATTTT; cdr3_aa: CASSKGLAALPDTQYF; d_call: TRBD2; v_call: TRBV28; j_call: TRBJ2-3; clone_size: many
cdr3_nt: TGTGCCAGCAGCACCAAGACTAGCGGGAGGGCCGGCACAGATACGCAGTATTTT; cdr3_aa: CASSTKTSGRAGTDTQYF; d_call: TRBD2; v_call: TRBV7-2; j_call: TRBJ2-3; clone_size: many
cdr3_nt: TGTGCCAGTAACGAAGGGAGTCCTGGAAACACCATATATTTT; cdr3_aa: CASNEGSPGNTIYF; d_call: NA; v_call: TRBV19; j_call: TRBJ1-3; clone_size: NA
cdr3_nt: TGTGCCAGCAGCCCCCAGGCCGTCGGCGAGCAGTACTTC; cdr3_aa: CASSPQAVGEQYF; d_call: NA; v_call: TRBV7-2; j_call: TRBJ2-7; clone_size: many
cdr3_nt: TGTGCCAGCAGCCTCCGTCTAGCGGGATCCTACAATGAGCAGTTCTTC; cdr3_aa: CASSLRLAGSYNEQFF; d_call: TRBD2; v_call: TRBV3-1; j_call: TRBJ2-1; clone_size: many
cdr3_nt: TGTGCCAGCAGCCCCCACCCAGAGGGAGACTATGGCTACACCTTC; cdr3_aa: CASSPHPEGDYGYTF; d_call: NA; v_call: TRBV7-2; j_call: TRBJ1-2; clone_size: NA
cdr3_nt: TGCGCCAGCAGCTTCAGCAGCTCGGGCGGCGAGCAGTACTTC; cdr3_aa: CASSFSSSGGEQYF; d_call: NA; v_call: TRBV5-1; j_call: TRBJ2-7; clone_size: many
cdr3_nt: TGTGCCAGCAGTTTACAGTGGACAGGCCAAGAGACCCAGTACTTC; cdr3_aa: CASSLQWTGQETQYF; d_call: TRBD1; v_call: TRBV28; j_call: TRBJ2-5; clone_size: many
cdr3_nt: TGTGCCAGCAGCTTGGCGTCTACCCGCTCCTACGAGCAGTACTTC; cdr3_aa: CASSLASTRSYEQYF; d_call: NA; v_call: TRBV5-6; j_call: TRBJ2-7; clone_size: NA
cdr3_nt: TGTGCCAGTGCCCCCGGAGGGGGTAACACTGAAGCTTTCTTT; cdr3_aa: CASAPGGGNTEAFF; d_call: NA; v_call: TRBV19; j_call: TRBJ1-1; clone_size: NA
cdr3_nt: TGCGCCAGCAGGAACCGGGACAACCAAGAGACCCAGTACTTC; cdr3_aa: CASRNRDNQETQYF; d_call: NA; v_call: TRBV10-2; j_call: TRBJ2-5; clone_size: many